Included here is one T cell receptor beta chain sequence, with context. The sample comes from a study of blood T cell repertoires in COVID-19. Looking at the study overall: Material from acute and convalescent COVID-19 was sourced from the United States, Italy and Spain. From T cells, B-cell-depleted T cells, or PBMCs came the material, which was cDNA or gDNA.

Under the authors' procedure: Nucleated cell counts were estimated from reference gene primer amplification. The protocol was immunoSEQ multiplex PCR, while the TCRdb copy is restricted to in-frame clones and leaves out a portion. That table supplies the V and J calls and clone size; D and trimming were determined from the DNA. Here the sample spans approximately 180,000 clones, about 88% being singletons. This CDR3 has 14 residues. The V gene's germline CDR1 is MDHEN and CDR2 SYDVKM. Trimming stripped 7 bases from V and 1 base from J, with 13 bases between. This clonotype was sampled from a human donor in a cohort sampled during active COVID-19. Material: peripheral blood. V and J are TRBV28 and TRBJ1-1, with D possibly being TRBD1 (6 bases). CDR3: CASTAPDRNTEAFF. The CDR3 bases are TGTGCCAGCACCGCCCCGGACAGGAACACTGAAGCTTTCTTT. Full variable domain (rest looked up from reference TRBV28 and TRBJ1-1): DVKVTQSSRYLVKRTGEKVFLECVQDMDHENMFWYRQDPGLGLRLIYFSYDVKMKEKGDIPEGYSVSREKKERFSLILESASTNQTSMYLCASTAPDRNTEAFFGQGTRLTVV.